The entry below gives a single TCR beta chain sequence along with its context. Antigen unknown. This entry belongs to a study of long-term antiretroviral therapy in people with HIV. No donor had fewer than one pre-ART PBMC sample or fewer than two post-ART PBMC samples. Findings and limits, study-wide: Compared with controls, HIV repertoires showed narrower CDR3 length ranges. Post-ART samples showed increased diversity that remained below transplant donor control levels.

At survey level, the immunoSEQ assay was run in its v3.0 version. TCRdb's copy holds only in-frame clones and misses some; the assay was immunoSEQ multiplex PCR. The table records roughly 40,000 clones, approximately 86% of them present only once. The CDR3 spans 15 residues. V was pared by 5 bases and J by 5 bases, with 16 bases between. CDR1 is LNHDA, CDR2 SQIVND, per germline (reference sequence). The sequencing here drew on unsorted PBMCs, taken just before starting antiretroviral therapy. The genes are TRBV19 and TRBJ2-1, with a possible D match to TRBD1 (6 bases). The sequence was obtained from a woman aged 18 to 35 with HIV. CDR3 sequence (DNA): TGTGCCAGTAGTTCTCCGGGGACAAGGAACAATGAGCAGTTCTTC. Protein product: CASSSPGTRNNEQFF.